The 17 T cell receptor beta chains presented below share a single source sample, sequenced in a study of blood T cell repertoires in COVID-19. The protocol was immunoSEQ multiplex PCR, while the TCRdb copy is restricted to in-frame clones and leaves out a portion. In the table there are almost 200,000 clones, roughly 80% of which are singletons. The sample was peripheral blood. Receptors were obtained from a man aged 60 to 75 with COVID-19, enrolled during active disease.

The CDR3 bases are TGTGCCAGCTCACGAACGACAGGACCAGATACGCAGTATTTT. Amino acid sequence: CASSRTTGPDTQYF. This chain links TRBV18 with TRBJ2-3, with D perhaps matching TRBD1 (6 bases). Germline CDR1 KGHSH, CDR2 LQKENI. Trimming removed 4 bases at V and 4 bases at J, with 12 bases between. This CDR3 has 14 amino acids.

This chain joins TRBV7-2 and TRBJ2-1; a weak D match, TRBD2 (6 bases). CDR1 and CDR2 (germline): SGHTA, FQGNSA. Trimming took off 1 base at V and 8 bases at J, with 15 bases between the two ends. CDR3 length equals 15 residues. CDR3 sequence: CASSLVPGSGDEQFF. The CDR3, as DNA: TGTGCCAGCAGCTTAGTACCCGGGAGTGGGGATGAGCAGTTCTTC.

V and J are TRBV19 and TRBJ1-3, with TRBD1 matching 8 bases. V lost 8 bases and J lost 3; bases outside the gene matches: 9. The germline V gene has CDR1 LNHDA and CDR2 SQIVND (reference sequence). The CDR3 is made up of 15 amino acids. The CDR3 is CASGLGTGYGNTIYF. CDR3 nucleotide sequence: TGTGCCAGTGGTCTGGGGACAGGCTATGGAAACACCATATATTTT.

This clone was found once. The CDR3 sequence is CASSSWPLSYGYTF. Written as DNA, the CDR3 is TGTGCCAGCAGTTCCTGGCCTCTCTCCTATGGCTACACCTTC. The gene calls are TRBV27 and TRBJ1-2; D is undetermined. Germline V gene lookup returns CDR1 MNHEY and CDR2 SMNVEV (reference sequence). This CDR3 region has 14 residues. Trimming stripped 4 bases from V and 4 bases from J, with 13 bases between.

V is TRBV2 and J is TRBJ2-3; TRBD1 matches at 7 bases. The junction had 5 bases not matched to a gene; V was cut back by 2 bases and J by 3 bases. CDR3 length: 15 amino acids. Germline-derived CDR1 and CDR2 are SNHLY and FYNNEI. The CDR3 is CASSERQGSTDTQYF. In nucleotides, the CDR3 is TGTGCCAGCAGTGAAAGACAGGGATCGACAGATACGCAGTATTTT.

The count of this clone is one. The chain joins TRBV3-1 (or the pseudogene TRBV3-2) to TRBJ2-5; 8 bases fit TRBD2. The CDR3 totals 20 residues. Germline V gene lookup returns CDR1 LGHDT and CDR2 YNNKEL (reference sequence). V was clipped by 0 bases and J by 1 base; unmatched bases: 16. CDR3 DNA: TGTGCCAGCAGCCAAGAAATTGGTAGCGGGACCCACCCCATCCAAGAGACCCAGTACTTC. Translating gives CASSQEIGSGTHPIQETQYF.

On this clone itself: In the same sample, other DNA sequences code for this CDR3. V usage is TRBV3-1 (or the pseudogene TRBV3-2) and J usage is TRBJ2-5, with D possibly being TRBD2 (6 bases). The CDR3 spans 12 residues. V was shortened by 3 bases and J by 5 bases, with 7 bases between the two germline ends. Looked up from germline, CDR1 is LGHDT and CDR2 is YNNKEL (reference sequence). CDR3 protein: CASSHRGETQYF. The CDR3 bases are TGTGCCAGCAGCCATCGGGGGGAGACCCAGTACTTC.

The rearrangement uses TRBV6-6 and TRBJ2-7, with D perhaps TRBD1 (6 bases). V was trimmed by 2 bases and J by 4 bases, leaving 9 bases between them. CDR1 is MNHNY and CDR2 is SVGAGI in the germline V gene (reference sequence). This CDR3 is built from 13 residues. The CDR3, as DNA: TGTGCCAGCAGTTACGACGGGACATACGAGCAGTACTTC. It translates to CASSYDGTYEQYF.

The V gene is TRBV5-6, the J gene TRBJ2-5; a weak D match, TRBD1 (6 bases). V lost 4 bases, J lost 6 bases, and 13 bases lay in between. The CDR3 contains 13 residues. Looked up from germline, CDR1 is SGHDT and CDR2 is YYEEEE. CDR3 loop: CASSRITGKTQYF. CDR3 DNA sequence: TGTGCCAGCAGCCGAATTACAGGGAAGACCCAGTACTTC.

CDR3 in amino acids: CASSLEGGYGYTF. The CDR3 DNA reads as TGTGCCAGCAGTTTAGAAGGCGGATATGGCTACACCTTC. The rearrangement uses TRBV27 and TRBJ1-2; D uncertain. V shed 2 bases and J shed 5 bases, with 9 bases lying between them. The CDR3 covers 13 residues. Germline CDR1 and CDR2: MNHEY and SMNVEV (reference sequence).

The chain links TRBV7-8 to TRBJ2-7, with 8 bases that match TRBD1. V trimming: 5 bases; J trimming: 3 bases; junction bases outside the gene matches: 6. The CDR3 loop spans 14 amino acids. CDR1 is SGHVS, CDR2 FQNEAQ, per germline. This chain's CDR3 is CASSPRTGFYEQYF. The CDR3 coding sequence is TGTGCCAGCAGCCCCCGGACAGGGTTCTACGAGCAGTACTTC.

V gene TRBV6-5 combines with J gene TRBJ1-2; TRBD1 might be the D (5 bases). Trimming pared 6 bases from V and 5 bases from J, leaving 13 bases between. This CDR3 spans 13 amino acids. From germline, CDR1 is MNHEY and CDR2 SVGAGI. CDR3 sequence (DNA): TGTGCCAGCAGACCCCCCCGGGGGTATGGCTACACCTTC. It encodes CASRPPRGYGYTF.

The CDR3: CATRGRGSGSTTGELFF. The DNA of the CDR3 is TGCGCGACCCGCGGGAGGGGAAGCGGGAGTACCACCGGGGAGCTGTTTTTT. The genes are TRBV5-1 and TRBJ2-2; 9 bases map to TRBD2. CDR1 SGHRS and CDR2 YFSETQ come from the germline V gene. The CDR3 extends over 17 amino acids.

The chain is built from TRBV19 and TRBJ1-2; D remains ambiguous. The CDR3 loop spans 17 amino acids. Germline CDR1 reads LNHDA; CDR2 reads SQIVND (reference sequence). V lost 10 bases, J lost 4 bases, and 28 bases lay in between. CDR3 sequence (DNA): TGTGCCAACGACAAAGTTCAGCGAAGGGAGGAGGGCTATGGCTACACCTTC. This encodes CANDKVQRREEGYGYTF.

The chain is built from TRBV4-1 and TRBJ2-3, with D possibly TRBD1 on 5 matching bases. CDR1 and CDR2 (germline): MGHRA, YSYEKL. The length of the CDR3 is 15 residues. Trimming left V 5 bases short and J 0 bases short, with 12 bases between. The CDR3 DNA is TGCGCCAGCAGCGACAGACAGACGAGCACAGATACGCAGTATTTT. Translation gives CASSDRQTSTDTQYF.

The chain carries TRBV20-1 and TRBJ1-3; tentative D call: TRBD1 (5 bases). Trimming removed 3 bases at V and 3 bases at J, with 15 bases between. CDR1 is DFQATT and CDR2 is SNEGSKA in the germline V gene (reference sequence). This CDR3 comprises 15 residues. The CDR3 is CSASLAGVGGNTIYF. The CDR3 nucleotides read TGCAGTGCTAGTCTGGCGGGGGTAGGTGGAAACACCATATATTTT.

The J gene is TRBJ1-5, the V gene TRBV18, with a tentative D call TRBD1 (6 bases). V shed 6 bases and J shed 0 bases, with 21 bases lying between them. The germline CDR1 and CDR2 sequences are KGHSH and LQKENI. This CDR3 comprises 18 residues. The CDR3 bases are TGTGCCAGCTCCCCTCGAGAGGGACATCTTTATAGCAATCAGCCCCAGCATTTT. Translated: CASSPREGHLYSNQPQHF. The variable domain in full, with the rest retrieved from reference TRBV18 and TRBJ1-5, is NAGVMQNPRHLVRRRGQEARLRCSPMKGHSHVYWYRQLPEEGLKFMVYLQKENIIDESGMPKERFSAEFPKEGPSILRIQQVVRGDSAAYFCASSPREGHLYSNQPQHFGDGTRLSIL.